This T cell receptor (beta chain) was recovered during a study of blood T cell repertoires in COVID-19. The protocol was immunoSEQ multiplex PCR, while the TCRdb copy is restricted to in-frame clones and leaves out a portion. Of 140,000 to 150,000 clones listed, about 90% were seen once; the top ten hold 1.5% to 2%. CDR1 is MDHEN, CDR2 SYDVKM, per germline. V lost 7 bases, J lost 6 bases, and 14 bases stayed unmatched. This CDR3 region has 15 residues. This clone was detected only a few times. The chain combines TRBV28 with TRBJ2-7; 8 bases align to TRBD1. Sequenced input: peripheral blood. This TCR came from a woman aged 45-59 years with acute or convalescent COVID-19. The chain's CDR3 is CASNQDRDGRVEQYF. DNA for the CDR3: TGTGCCAGCAACCAGGACAGGGATGGAAGAGTCGAGCAGTACTTC.